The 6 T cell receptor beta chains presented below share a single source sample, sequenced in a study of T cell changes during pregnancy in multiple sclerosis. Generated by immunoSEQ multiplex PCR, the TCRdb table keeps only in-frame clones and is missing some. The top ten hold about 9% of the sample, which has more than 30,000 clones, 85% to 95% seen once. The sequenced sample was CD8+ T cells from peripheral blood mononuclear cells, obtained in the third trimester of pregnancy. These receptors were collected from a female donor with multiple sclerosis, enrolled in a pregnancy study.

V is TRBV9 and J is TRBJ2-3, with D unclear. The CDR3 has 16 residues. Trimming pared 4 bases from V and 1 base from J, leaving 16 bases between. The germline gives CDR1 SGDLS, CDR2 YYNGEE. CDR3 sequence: CASSPNEAIRTDTQYF. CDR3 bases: TGTGCCAGCAGCCCAAATGAGGCTATTCGCACAGATACGCAGTATTTT.

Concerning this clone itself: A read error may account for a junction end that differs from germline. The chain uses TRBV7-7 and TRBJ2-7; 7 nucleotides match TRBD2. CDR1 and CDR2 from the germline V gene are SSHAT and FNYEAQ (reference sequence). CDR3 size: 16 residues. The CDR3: CASSLYAGDSSYEQYF. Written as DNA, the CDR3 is TGTGCTAGCAGCCTGTACGCGGGGGATAGCTCCTACGAGCAGTACTTC.

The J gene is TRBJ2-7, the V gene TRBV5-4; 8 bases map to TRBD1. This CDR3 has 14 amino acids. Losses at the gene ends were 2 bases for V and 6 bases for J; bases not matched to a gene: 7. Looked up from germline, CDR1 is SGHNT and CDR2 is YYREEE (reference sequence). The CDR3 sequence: CASSFSDRGAEQYF. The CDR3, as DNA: TGTGCCAGCAGCTTTAGCGACAGGGGAGCCGAGCAGTACTTC.

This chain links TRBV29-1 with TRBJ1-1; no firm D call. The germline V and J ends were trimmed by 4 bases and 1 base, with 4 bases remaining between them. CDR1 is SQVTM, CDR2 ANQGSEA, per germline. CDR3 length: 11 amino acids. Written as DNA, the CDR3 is TGCAGCGTTGTGAGGAACACTGAAGCTTTCTTT. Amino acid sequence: CSVVRNTEAFF.

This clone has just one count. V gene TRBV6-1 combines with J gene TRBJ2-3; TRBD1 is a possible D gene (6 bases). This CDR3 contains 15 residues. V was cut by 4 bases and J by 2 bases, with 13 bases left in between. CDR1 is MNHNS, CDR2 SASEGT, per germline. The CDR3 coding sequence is TGTGCCAGCAGTGCCCGGGACATCTTCACAGATACGCAGTATTTT. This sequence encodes CASSARDIFTDTQYF.

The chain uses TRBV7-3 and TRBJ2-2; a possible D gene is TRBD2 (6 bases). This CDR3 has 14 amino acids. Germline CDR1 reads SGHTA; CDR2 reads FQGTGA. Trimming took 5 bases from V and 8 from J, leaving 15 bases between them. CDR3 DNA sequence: TGTGCCAGCAGCGGGCAAGGCGGGGCAGGGGAGCTGTTTTTT. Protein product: CASSGQGGAGELFF.